Below, 26 T cell receptor beta chains from the same sample are listed, as sequenced in a study of cytomegalovirus exposure and HLA in healthy donors. In the PCR, 60 Vbeta and 13 Jbeta primers were used. Method: immunoSEQ multiplex PCR; TCRdb's copy keeps in-frame clones and lacks some. Found here are about 130,000 clones, approximately 74% of them singletons; the top ten hold 6.6%. The specimen sequenced was PBMCs. Receptors were obtained from a man aged 35 to 55 in good health and CMV-seropositive.

The chain carries TRBV19 and TRBJ1-2, with D unclear. CDR3 length: 18 amino acids. CDR1 and CDR2 (germline): LNHDA, SQIVND (reference sequence). The V gene lost 1 base and the J gene lost 3 bases, with 21 bases spanning the gap. The CDR3 region is CASSIGKQAPLLDYGYTF. CDR3 nucleotide sequence: TGTGCCAGTAGTATAGGGAAGCAGGCCCCTTTGCTCGACTATGGCTACACCTTC.

The chain couples TRBV6-1 to TRBJ1-5; tentatively, D is TRBD1 (5 bases). Deletions cut 8 bases from V and 0 bases from J, with 11 bases between. CDR3 length: 14 residues. Germline CDR1 reads MNHNS; CDR2 reads SASEGT. The CDR3 protein is CASSGQNSNQPQHF. The CDR3 nucleotides read TGTGCCAGCTCAGGACAAAATAGCAATCAGCCCCAGCATTTT.

This clone was recorded a few times. This sequence joins TRBV30 and TRBJ1-5; a possible D gene is TRBD1 (5 bases). Germline CDR1 and CDR2: GTSNPN and SVGIG (reference sequence). This CDR3 region has 14 residues. V lost 0 bases and J lost 8, with 14 bases in between. CDR3 residues: CAWSVGQGMKPQHF. The CDR3 DNA reads as TGTGCCTGGAGTGTAGGGCAGGGTATGAAGCCCCAGCATTTT.

V and J are TRBV28 and TRBJ2-7; 10 bases line up with TRBD1. The J segment lost 5 bases and the V segment lost 4 bases, leaving 14 bases of the junction unmatched. The germline CDR1 and CDR2 sequences are MDHEN and SYDVKM. The CDR3 runs to 17 residues. CDR3 loop: CASSYPITGTGEDEQYF. For the CDR3, the DNA is TGTGCCAGCAGTTACCCAATCACCGGGACAGGGGAAGACGAGCAGTACTTC.

This clone has only one observation. Different DNA sequences within this sample yield the same CDR3. This rearrangement joins TRBV7-9 to TRBJ2-7; 7 bases are a match to TRBD1. The V segment lost 5 bases and the J segment 0 bases; nucleotides outside the gene matches: 7. Germline V gene lookup returns CDR1 SEHNR and CDR2 FQNEAQ (reference sequence). This CDR3 is built from 15 residues. The CDR3 coding sequence is TGTGCCAGCAGCCCGCCGGGACAGCCCTCCTACGAGCAGTACTTC. Translating gives CASSPPGQPSYEQYF.

This chain connects TRBV30 to TRBJ1-2; 9 positions agree with TRBD1. V trimming: 1 base; J trimming: 6 bases; junction bases outside the gene matches: 9. The CDR3 is made up of 15 amino acids. The germline gives CDR1 GTSNPN, CDR2 SVGIG (reference sequence). CDR3 nucleotide sequence: TGTGCCTGGAGTGCGACAGGGGGAAACTTGCATGGCTACACCTTC. Encoded protein: CAWSATGGNLHGYTF.

This chain uses TRBV5-1 with TRBJ1-4; D perhaps matches TRBD1 (5 bases). The CDR3 covers 15 residues. V lost 0 bases and J 1 base, leaving 7 bases between the germline ends. Germline loops: CDR1 SGHRS, CDR2 YFSETQ. The CDR3 sequence is CASSLVGETNEKLFF. The CDR3 nucleotides read TGCGCCAGCAGCTTGGTAGGGGAAACTAATGAAAAACTGTTTTTT.

The chain combines TRBV18 with TRBJ2-2, with a weak D call TRBD2 (6 bases). Per germline, CDR1 KGHSH and CDR2 LQKENI. CDR3 length: 16 residues. V lost 6 bases and J 0 bases, leaving 14 bases between the germline ends. The CDR3 reads CASSPRRTTNTGELFF. The DNA for the CDR3 is TGTGCCAGCTCCCCCCGCAGGACTACGAACACCGGGGAGCTGTTTTTT.

This clone has just a few counts. The chain employs TRBV14 and TRBJ2-5; no definite D call. The ends were cut back, 3 bases at V and 5 bases at J, with 13 bases in the middle. The CDR3 covers 14 residues. CDR1 is SGHDN, CDR2 FVKESK, per germline. The CDR3, as DNA: TGTGCCAGCAGCCATAAGAGTTTCCCCGAGACCCAGTACTTC. Its protein is CASSHKSFPETQYF.

V gene TRBV4-2 combines with J gene TRBJ2-5, with TRBD2 as a possible D gene (7 bases). Trimming pared 0 bases from V and 1 base from J, leaving 18 bases between. The CDR3 is 18 amino acids. CDR1 and CDR2 (germline): LGHNA, YNFKEQ. The CDR3 DNA reads TGTGCCAGCAGCCAAGAGGGGGGGACAAACTATCCCCAAGAGACCCAGTACTTC. It encodes CASSQEGGTNYPQETQYF.

The chain joins TRBV2 to TRBJ2-7, with TRBD2 matching over 7 bases. This CDR3 is 15 amino acids long. The germline V gene has CDR1 SNHLY and CDR2 FYNNEI. V gave up 5 bases and J gave up 1 base; unmatched junction bases: 8. For the CDR3, the DNA is TGTGCCAGCAGTACTCGAAGCGGGGCGTCCTACGAGCAGTACTTC. It codes for CASSTRSGASYEQYF.

V is TRBV27 and J is TRBJ2-7; 8 bases align to TRBD1. The CDR3 runs 16 residues. Per germline, CDR1 MNHEY and CDR2 SMNVEV (reference sequence). V shed 0 bases, J shed 2 bases, and the junction held 6 bases outside the gene matches. The CDR3 bases are TGTGCCAGCAGTTTATCGGGGACAGGTCGAGCCTACGAGCAGTACTTC. Protein product: CASSLSGTGRAYEQYF.

V gene TRBV4-2 combines with J gene TRBJ2-2; the match to TRBD2 covers 7 bases. Trimming took 0 bases from V and 7 from J; bases not matched to a gene: 2. Germline lookup yields CDR1 LGHNA and CDR2 YNFKEQ. This CDR3 has 14 residues. The CDR3 DNA reads as TGTGCCAGCAGCCAAGAGGGAGGGCTCGGGGAGCTGTTTTTT. Its translation: CASSQEGGLGELFF.

The V call is TRBV2, the J call TRBJ2-3; 11 positions match TRBD2. This CDR3 spans 15 amino acids. The V and J ends lost 6 bases and 0 bases, in that order; junction bases with no gene match: 2. Germline lookup yields CDR1 SNHLY and CDR2 FYNNEI. CDR3 protein: CASRGLAESTDTQYF. The CDR3 DNA follows: TGTGCCAGCAGGGGACTAGCGGAAAGCACAGATACGCAGTATTTT.

V and J are TRBV6-1 and TRBJ1-4; 7 nucleotides match TRBD1. The V gene end was trimmed by 8 bases and the J gene end by 7 bases; junction bases not matched to a gene: 7. The CDR3 is 13 amino acids. The germline gives CDR1 MNHNS, CDR2 SASEGT. CDR3 in amino acids: CASRRQGGEKLFF. The CDR3 coding sequence is TGTGCCAGCCGCAGACAGGGAGGTGAAAAACTGTTTTTT.

V gene TRBV9 combines with J gene TRBJ1-3; D is uncertain. Germline V gene lookup returns CDR1 SGDLS and CDR2 YYNGEE. The germline V and J ends were trimmed by 0 bases and 2 bases, with 12 bases remaining between them. CDR3 length equals 16 residues. The chain's CDR3 is CASSVEVRGAGNTIYF. The CDR3 DNA reads as TGTGCCAGCAGCGTAGAAGTTCGAGGCGCTGGAAACACCATATATTTT.

The chain is built from TRBV2 and TRBJ1-4, with TRBD1 matching over 7 bases. Losses at the gene ends were 9 bases for V and 0 bases for J; bases not matched to a gene: 4. This CDR3 region has 14 residues. Germline CDR1 SNHLY, CDR2 FYNNEI. This CDR3 reads CARGGFTTNEKLFF. Written as DNA, the CDR3 is TGTGCCAGAGGGGGCTTTACAACTAATGAAAAACTGTTTTTT.

The chain has TRBV28 and TRBJ1-4; no firm D call. The V gene lost 8 bases and the J gene lost 0 bases, with 10 bases spanning the gap. Germline V gene data show CDR1 as MDHEN and CDR2 as SYDVKM. This CDR3 spans 14 amino acids. DNA for the CDR3: TGTGCCAGCGGAAAGGAGTCAACTAATGAAAAACTGTTTTTT. Translating gives CASGKESTNEKLFF.

This clone was observed a single time. This chain joins TRBV9 and TRBJ2-7, with TRBD2 as a possible D gene (6 bases). In germline, CDR1 is SGDLS, CDR2 YYNGEE. This CDR3 is 13 amino acids long. Deletions cut 0 bases from V and 7 bases from J, with 11 bases between. CDR3 DNA sequence: TGTGCCAGCAGCGTAGGAGGGAGGCGGGAGCAGTACTTC. Amino acid sequence: CASSVGGRREQYF.

This chain uses TRBV29-1 with TRBJ1-1, with D perhaps TRBD1 (5 bases). CDR1 is SQVTM and CDR2 is ANQGSEA in the germline V gene. This CDR3 is 13 amino acids long. The germline V and J ends were trimmed by 7 bases and 4 bases, with 16 bases remaining between them. CDR3 in DNA: TGCAGCGCCTTGAACGGCAGGGCCACTGAAGCTTTCTTT. It yields the protein CSALNGRATEAFF.

This chain uses TRBV6-6 with TRBJ2-1, with a tentative D call TRBD1 (5 bases). This CDR3 has 14 amino acids. V shed 6 bases and J shed 8 bases, with 17 bases lying between them. Germline assignment: CDR1 MNHNY and CDR2 SVGAGI (reference sequence). The CDR3 here is CASSPAQGPHEQFF. The CDR3 DNA reads TGTGCCAGCAGCCCAGCCCAGGGTCCCCATGAGCAGTTCTTC.

The V call is TRBV27, the J call TRBJ1-5, with 8 bases aligning to TRBD1. Germline V gene lookup returns CDR1 MNHEY and CDR2 SMNVEV (reference sequence). Trimming took 2 bases from V and 5 from J; bases not matched to a gene: 5. The CDR3 length is 15 residues. This chain's CDR3 is CASSLGQGLHQPQHF. CDR3 bases: TGTGCCAGCAGTTTAGGACAGGGATTACATCAGCCCCAGCATTTT.

This chain links TRBV5-1 with TRBJ2-5; 7 nucleotides line up with TRBD2. Germline trimming cut 0 bases from V and 1 base from J; bases unmatched to any gene: 6. The CDR3 runs 16 residues. From germline, CDR1 is SGHRS and CDR2 YFSETQ. The CDR3 DNA is TGCGCCAGCAGCTTGGTTGCAGCGGGGAGCCAAGAGACCCAGTACTTC. Its protein product is CASSLVAAGSQETQYF.

There are a few counts of this clone. The J gene is TRBJ2-1, the V gene TRBV6-5, with 8 bases identical to TRBD2. CDR1 and CDR2 from the germline V gene are MNHEY and SVGAGI. CDR3 size: 15 residues. V lost 6 bases to trimming and J lost 2 bases; unmatched junction nucleotides: 6. CDR3: CASSSGGEAYNEQFF. The CDR3 nucleotides are TGTGCCAGCAGCTCCGGGGGGGAGGCCTACAATGAGCAGTTCTTC.

The chain employs TRBV6-6 and TRBJ2-7, with D perhaps TRBD2 (5 bases). Trimming stripped 6 bases from V and 1 base from J, with 16 bases between. The germline V gene has CDR1 MNHNY and CDR2 SVGAGI (reference sequence). The CDR3 has 15 residues. CDR3 nucleotide sequence: TGTGCCAGCAGCGCAATCCGCCGGGGATCCTACGAGCAGTACTTC. It is translated as CASSAIRRGSYEQYF.

In nucleotides, the CDR3 is TGTGCCAGCAGCTCCGGGACAGGGAGAGCGGAAGAGCAGTACTTC. Its translation: CASSSGTGRAEEQYF. This chain joins TRBV7-2 and TRBJ2-7; 9 bases line up with TRBD1. Germline CDR1 is SGHTA and CDR2 is FQGNSA. V lost 4 bases and J lost 7; bases outside the gene matches: 11. The CDR3 loop spans 15 amino acids.